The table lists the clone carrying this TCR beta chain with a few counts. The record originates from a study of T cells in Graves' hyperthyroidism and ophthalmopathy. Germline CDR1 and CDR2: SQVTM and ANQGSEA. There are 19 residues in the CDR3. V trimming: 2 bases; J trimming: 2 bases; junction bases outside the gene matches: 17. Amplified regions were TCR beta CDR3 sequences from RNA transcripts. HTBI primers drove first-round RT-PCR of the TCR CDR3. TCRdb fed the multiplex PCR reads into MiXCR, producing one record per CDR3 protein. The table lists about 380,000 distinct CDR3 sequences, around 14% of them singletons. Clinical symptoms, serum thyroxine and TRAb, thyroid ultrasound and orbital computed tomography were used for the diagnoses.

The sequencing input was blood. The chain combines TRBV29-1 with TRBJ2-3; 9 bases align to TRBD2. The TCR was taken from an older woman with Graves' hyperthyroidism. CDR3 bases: TGCAGCGTTGAAAGTCCCCACACTAGCGGGCTGGCTGACACAGATACGCAGTATTTT. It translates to CSVESPHTSGLADTDTQYF.